The T cell receptor (beta chain) under discussion was sequenced for a study of T cell responses to AZD1222 COVID-19 vaccine. Clones were read by immunoSEQ multiplex PCR, and TCRdb kept only the in-frame ones, dropping some. The repertoire has 80,000 to 90,000 clones, 90% to 95% of them found once; the top ten carry around 5%. In the case of this clone: Antigen specificity is unknown.

Findings and caveats of the study: Baseline serostatus was positive in only a handful of AZD1222 recipients. When two AZD1222 doses had been given, Spike-specific TCR breadth and depth rose. The reported proportion of spike-specific TCRs targeting unmutated variant regions was nearly half. Donors, mostly white British, included more females; clonal diversity was possibly underestimated.

This CDR3 has 16 residues. V was pared by 0 bases and J by 7 bases, with 6 bases of the junction left unmatched. Germline CDR1 and CDR2: MNHEY and SVGAGI. Sequenced material: peripheral blood, taken on day 0 of AZD1222 vaccination. This chain links TRBV6-5 with TRBJ2-2; TRBD1 aligns across 9 bases. The TCR was taken from an adult in good health. As DNA, the CDR3 is TGTGCCAGCAGTTACTCGGGGACAGGGAGCTTCGGGGAGCTGTTTTTT. It translates to CASSYSGTGSFGELFF.